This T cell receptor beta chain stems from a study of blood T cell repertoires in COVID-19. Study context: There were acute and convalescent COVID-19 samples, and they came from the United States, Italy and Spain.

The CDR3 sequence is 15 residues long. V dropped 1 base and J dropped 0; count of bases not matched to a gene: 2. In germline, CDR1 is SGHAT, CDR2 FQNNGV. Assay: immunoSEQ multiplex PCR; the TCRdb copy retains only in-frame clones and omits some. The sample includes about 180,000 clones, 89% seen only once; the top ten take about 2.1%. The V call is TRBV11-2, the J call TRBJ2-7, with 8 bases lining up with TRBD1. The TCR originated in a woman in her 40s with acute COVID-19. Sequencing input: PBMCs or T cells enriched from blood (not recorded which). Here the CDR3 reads CASSLAGGASYEQYF. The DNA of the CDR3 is TGTGCCAGCAGCTTAGCAGGGGGCGCCTCCTACGAGCAGTACTTC.